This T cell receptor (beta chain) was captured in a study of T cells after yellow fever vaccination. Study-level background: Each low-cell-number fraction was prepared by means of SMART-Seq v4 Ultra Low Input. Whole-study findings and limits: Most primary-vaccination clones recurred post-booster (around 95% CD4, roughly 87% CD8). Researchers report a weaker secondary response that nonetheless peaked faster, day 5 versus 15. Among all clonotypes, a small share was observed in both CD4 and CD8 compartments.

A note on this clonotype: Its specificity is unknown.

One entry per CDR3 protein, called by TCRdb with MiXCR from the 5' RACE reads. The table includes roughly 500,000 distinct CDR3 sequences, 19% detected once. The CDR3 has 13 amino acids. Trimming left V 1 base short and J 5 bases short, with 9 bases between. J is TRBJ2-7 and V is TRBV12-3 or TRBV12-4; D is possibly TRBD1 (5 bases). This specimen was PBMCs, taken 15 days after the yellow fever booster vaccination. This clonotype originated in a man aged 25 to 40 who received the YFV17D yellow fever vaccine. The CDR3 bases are TGTGCCAGCAGTTTAGGGACACATAACGAGCAGTACTTC. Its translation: CASSLGTHNEQYF.